This T cell receptor (beta chain) was profiled in a study of T-cell reconstitution after alpha-beta-depleted transplantation in children. The length of the CDR3 is 14 residues. Germline CDR1 and CDR2: SGHRS and YFSETQ. With 6 bases removed from V and 4 bases from J, the gap between germline ends came to 14 bases. TCRbeta library preparation incorporated unique molecular identifiers. TCRdb itself ran the PCR reads through MiXCR, one entry per CDR3 protein. In the table there are about 170,000 distinct CDR3 sequences, around 10% of which are singletons. Study-wide findings and caveats: Day-60 TCRbeta diversity that was high in some patients was derived from surviving recipient T cells and thymic progenitors. Where alpha-beta T cells came from about two months after transplant was reportedly several hundred expanded graft clones. Fresh T-cell production supplied most of the T-cell counts and diversity seen one year after transplant.

This clonotype was counted ten times or more. Its target is not known. The sequencing used PBMCs, collected before TCRalphabeta/CD19-depleted stem cell transplant. The sequence was collected from a boy between 2 and 10 years old with acute myeloid leukemia, due to receive a stem cell transplant. The gene calls are TRBV5-1 and TRBJ2-1, with TRBD1 as a possible D gene (5 bases). In DNA, the CDR3 is TGCGCCAGCACCGCTGAGGCAGGGTACAATGAGCAGTTCTTC. It yields the protein CASTAEAGYNEQFF.